This T cell receptor beta chain was captured by sequencing in a study of blood T cell repertoires in COVID-19. Study as a whole: Acute-phase and convalescent COVID-19 samples originated in the United States, Italy and Spain. Nucleic acid was either cDNA or gDNA, and it came from T cells, B-cell-depleted T cells, or PBMCs.

Study processing details: Amplification from reference gene primers served as the basis for estimated nucleated cell counts. Here immunoSEQ multiplex PCR was the method, and the copy in TCRdb shows in-frame clones only, minus some. That table gives V, J and clone size, and the DNA gave D and trimming. Of roughly 240,000 clones detected, roughly four fifths appear once; the ten largest clones hold about 4.4%. V lost 3 bases to trimming and J lost 4 bases; unmatched junction nucleotides: 14. The CDR3 spans 17 residues. Sequences were obtained from peripheral blood. The clonotype comes from a woman aged 70 to 79 with acute or convalescent COVID-19. The rearrangement uses TRBV23-1 and TRBJ1-2; 7 bases match TRBD1. TRBV23-1 is an ORF, and what it does is uncertain. The DNA for the CDR3 is TGCGCCAGCAGTCACCGAATAAAGGGGGCGCCAGGCTATGGCTACACCTTC. Translation: CASSHRIKGAPGYGYTF.